These T cell receptor beta chains were read from a single sample in a study of CD4 T cell repertoires in COVID-19. Clones were sequenced by immunoSEQ multiplex PCR, and TCRdb holds only the in-frame ones, with some missing. The data show some 71,000 clones, with about 83% seen just once and 0.45% to 0.7% held by the top ten. The sequencing here drew on CD4+ T cells from peripheral blood, taken after recovery from COVID-19. The receptors here all came from a human donor who had COVID-19. The CDR3 runs from the conserved cysteine through the conserved F or W. D genes are given only for firm matches. Size is stated for part of the rows, as once, few or many counts, or as a class when the clone is expanded.

15 | TRBJ2-7 | TRBV19 | TRBD2 | medium-sized | CASSIGASGIYEQYF | TGTGCCAGTAGTATAGGGGCTAGCGGTATCTACGAGCAGTACTTC
15 | TRBJ2-2 | TRBV7-9 | . | . | CASSLASGGTGELFF | TGTGCCAGCAGCTTAGCGAGTGGGGGCACCGGGGAGCTGTTTTTT
15 | TRBJ2-6 | TRBV6-5 | . | . | CASSRLGSGANVLTF | TGTGCCAGCAGTCGCCTAGGATCTGGGGCCAACGTCCTGACTTTC
16 | TRBJ2-1 | TRBV11-3 | . | . | CASSLAGGNTYNEQFF | TGTGCCAGCAGCTTAGCAGGAGGGAACACCTACAATGAGCAGTTCTTC
14 | TRBJ1-5 | TRBV6-5 | . | once | CASSPTGTYQPQHF | TGTGCCAGCAGCCCCACAGGGACATACCAGCCCCAGCATTTT
15 | TRBJ2-3 | TRBV24-1 | TRBD1 | . | CATSDGTGGYDTQYF | TGTGCCACCAGTGATGGGACAGGGGGCTACGATACGCAGTATTTT
16 | TRBJ1-5 | TRBV7-9 | . | . | CASSASGSYSNQPQHF | TGTGCCAGCAGCGCCAGCGGCAGTTATAGCAATCAGCCCCAGCATTTT
14 | TRBJ2-5 | TRBV6-5 | . | . | CASSRAGNQETQYF | TGTGCCAGCTCTAGGGCTGGGAACCAAGAGACCCAGTACTTC
15 | TRBJ1-1 | TRBV6-2/TRBV6-3 | . | few | CASSSQGRENTEAFF | TGTGCCAGCAGTTCCCAGGGGAGAGAAAACACTGAAGCTTTCTTT
14 | TRBJ2-5 | TRBV28 | . | . | CASSLPGIAQTQYF | TGTGCCAGCAGCCTCCCCGGGATAGCCCAGACCCAGTACTTC
16 | TRBJ2-2 | TRBV6-1 | . | once | CASSETGPLNTGELFF | TGTGCCAGCAGTGAAACTGGACCCCTCAACACCGGGGAGCTGTTTTTT
14 | TRBJ1-1 | TRBV3-1/TRBV3-2 | . | . | CASSQEAGNTEAFF | TGTGCCAGCAGCCAAGAGGCGGGGAACACTGAAGCTTTCTTT
12 | TRBJ1-4 | TRBV6-5 | . | once | CASTLGREKLFF | TGTGCCAGCACCTTGGGGCGCGAAAAACTGTTTTTT
14 | TRBJ2-3 | TRBV19 | . | . | CASRSHGSTDTQYF | TGTGCCAGTAGGTCTCATGGTAGCACAGATACGCAGTATTTT
14 | TRBJ1-2 | TRBV3-1/TRBV3-2 | . | . | CASSQTGFHYGYTF | TGTGCCAGCAGCCAAACAGGTTTTCATTATGGCTACACCTTC
17 | TRBJ2-1 | TRBV25-1 | TRBD2 | once | CASSVPGGGYPPNEQFF | TGTGCCAGCAGTGTTCCGGGGGGGGGTTACCCCCCTAATGAGCAGTTCTTC
12 | TRBJ2-2 | TRBV9 | . | . | CASSVIGGELFF | TGTGCCAGCAGCGTTATTGGCGGGGAGCTGTTTTTT
13 | TRBJ2-2 | TRBV7-9 | . | . | CASSPSPTGELFF | TGTGCCAGCAGCCCATCCCCCACCGGGGAGCTGTTTTTT
15 | TRBJ1-5 | TRBV5-6 | TRBD1 | . | CASSEWDRVAQPQHF | TGTGCCAGCAGCGAATGGGACAGGGTGGCTCAGCCCCAGCATTTT
14 | TRBJ2-7 | TRBV28 | . | . | CASLGFGSSYEQYF | TGTGCCAGCTTGGGGTTTGGGAGCTCCTACGAGCAGTACTTC
15 | TRBJ2-5 | TRBV18 | . | . | CASSPLGGTQETQYF | TGTGCCAGCTCACCTCTTGGGGGGACCCAAGAGACCCAGTACTTC
13 | TRBJ1-6 | TRBV12-3/TRBV12-4 | . | few | CASSLTDNSPLHF | TGTGCCAGCAGTTTGACAGATAATTCACCCCTCCACTTT
17 | TRBJ1-2 | TRBV18 | . | . | CASSPPSRGAGGYGYTF | TGTGCCAGCTCACCACCGTCGCGAGGGGCCGGCGGCTATGGCTACACCTTC
14 | TRBJ1-6 | TRBV5-1 | . | . | CASSYRQDNSPLHF | TGCGCCAGCAGCTACCGACAGGATAATTCACCCCTCCACTTT
13 | TRBJ1-1 | TRBV10-3 | TRBD1 | . | CAIGTGRSTEAFF | TGTGCCATCGGGACAGGGAGATCCACTGAAGCTTTCTTT
15 | TRBJ2-1 | TRBV10-3 | TRBD2 | . | CAISVLAGGSGEQFF | TGTGCCATCAGTGTCCTAGCGGGAGGAAGCGGTGAGCAGTTCTTC
16 | TRBJ2-6 | TRBV19 | . | . | CASSIGGAVGANVLTF | TGTGCCAGTAGTATCGGTGGGGCGGTTGGGGCCAACGTCCTGACTTTC
19 | TRBJ1-6 | TRBV10-3 | . | . | CAISESERPLGEEDSPLHF | TGTGCCATCAGTGAGTCGGAACGCCCCCTAGGCGAAGAAGATTCACCCCTCCACTTT
16 | TRBJ2-3 | TRBV9 | . | . | CASSVGTGESTDTQYF | TGTGCCAGCAGCGTAGGGACCGGGGAAAGCACAGATACGCAGTATTTT
13 | TRBJ1-2 | TRBV6-5 | . | . | CASSYAQGRGYTF | TGTGCCAGCAGTTACGCACAGGGAAGGGGCTACACCTTC
15 | TRBJ2-3 | TRBV19 | TRBD2 | . | CASSIREAHTDTQYF | TGTGCCAGTAGTATCCGGGAGGCCCACACAGATACGCAGTATTTT
14 | TRBJ1-5 | TRBV6-6 | TRBD1 | . | CASTTPGGIQPQHF | TGTGCCAGCACAACCCCAGGGGGGATTCAGCCCCAGCATTTT
14 | TRBJ1-1 | TRBV30 | . | . | CAWSVRAGRAEAFF | TGTGCCTGGAGTGTACGGGCAGGGCGAGCTGAAGCTTTCTTT
16 | TRBJ1-2 | TRBV6-6 | TRBD1 | few | CASSYRGDSPTYGYTF | TGTGCCAGCAGTTACCGTGGGGACAGCCCTACCTATGGCTACACCTTC
13 | TRBJ1-1 | TRBV7-8 | . | . | CASSHSLGTEAFF | TGTGCCAGCAGCCACAGCCTAGGGACTGAAGCTTTCTTT
16 | TRBJ1-1 | TRBV15 | . | . | CATSRDGGHRNTEAFF | TGTGCCACCAGCAGAGATGGGGGACATCGGAACACTGAAGCTTTCTTT
12 | TRBJ2-2 | TRBV6-1 | . | . | CASSDRAGELFF | TGTGCCAGCAGTGATCGGGCCGGGGAGCTGTTTTTT
14 | TRBJ2-4 | TRBV5-4 | . | . | CASSLAGTPDIQYF | TGTGCCAGCAGCTTGGCCGGGACACCCGACATTCAGTACTTC
13 | TRBJ2-2 | TRBV30 | . | . | CAWSRPTNGELFF | TGTGCCTGGAGTAGGCCGACGAACGGGGAGCTGTTTTTT
15 | TRBJ1-6 | TRBV19 | TRBD1 | . | CASKQGMTVNSPLHF | TGTGCCAGTAAACAGGGGATGACTGTTAATTCACCCCTCCACTTT
13 | TRBJ1-2 | TRBV18 | . | once | CASSPDGSYGYTF | TGTGCCAGCTCTCCGGACGGGAGCTATGGCTACACCTTC
14 | TRBJ1-5 | TRBV4-1 | . | . | CASSLDTNRQPQHF | TGCGCCAGCAGCCTCGATACAAACAGGCAGCCCCAGCATTTT
14 | TRBJ1-4 | TRBV10-3 | . | . | CAISDKVGDEKLFF | TGTGCCATCAGTGACAAGGTTGGGGATGAAAAACTGTTTTTT
13 | TRBJ2-1 | TRBV24-1 | . | few | CATSDRGRNEQFF | TGTGCCACCAGTGACCGAGGGCGGAATGAGCAGTTCTTC
14 | TRBJ1-4 | TRBV6-5 | . | . | CASTLGVEDEKLFF | TGTGCCAGCACACTAGGGGTAGAGGATGAAAAACTGTTTTTT
14 | TRBJ2-3 | TRBV27 | . | . | CASSWSGRTDTQYF | TGTGCCAGCAGTTGGAGCGGACGCACAGATACGCAGTATTTT
14 | TRBJ1-2 | TRBV10-3 | . | . | CAISEWEENYGYTF | TGTGCCATCAGTGAGTGGGAAGAAAACTATGGCTACACCTTC
13 | TRBJ2-5 | TRBV7-2 | . | . | CASKKGGAETQYF | TGTGCCAGCAAGAAGGGGGGCGCAGAGACCCAGTACTTC
15 | TRBJ1-2 | TRBV7-2 | TRBD1 | . | CASSVPGQEPNGYTF | TGTGCCAGCAGCGTACCGGGACAGGAACCGAATGGCTACACCTTC